Given below is one T cell receptor (beta chain) in context. Its antigen is not known. The data belong to a study of cytomegalovirus exposure and HLA in healthy donors. The germline gives CDR1 SEHNR, CDR2 FQNEAQ (reference sequence). Trimming shortened V by 4 bases and J by 1 base, and 10 bases separated the two germline ends. CDR3 length: 15 residues. The study ran its PCR with 60 Vbeta and 13 Jbeta primers. Generated by immunoSEQ multiplex PCR, the TCRdb table keeps only in-frame clones and is missing some. The sample includes approximately 130,000 clones, about 78% seen only once; the top ten take approximately 2.9%. Whole-study findings and limits: In an earlier analysis, most TCR beta V segments were productive about 87% or about 30% of the time.

The receptor's source is a human donor in good health. The J gene is TRBJ1-4, the V gene TRBV7-9, with TRBD1 as a possible D gene (6 bases). The sample was PBMCs. CDR3 amino acids: CASSSKGQTNEKLFF. The DNA of the CDR3 is TGTGCCAGCAGCTCAAAGGGACAAACTAATGAAAAACTGTTTTTT.